This T cell receptor beta chain was identified in a study of blood T cell repertoires in COVID-19. Study summary: Spain, Italy and the United States supplied samples that represented acute and convalescent COVID-19. Nucleic acid was either cDNA or gDNA, and it came from T cells, B-cell-depleted T cells, or PBMCs.

Original handling: Reference gene primer amplification yielded estimated nucleated cell counts. Data came from immunoSEQ multiplex PCR; TCRdb stores just in-frame clones and leaves some out. V and J calls and clone size are given by that table; D and trimming were obtained from the DNA. Among approximately 97,000 clones listed, 90% were seen once. The ends lost 1 base at V and 7 bases at J; junction bases unmatched: 11. Per germline, CDR1 MNHNS and CDR2 SASEGT. The CDR3 runs to 16 residues. V is TRBV6-1 and J is TRBJ1-2; 8 nucleotides align to TRBD1. Material for sequencing was peripheral blood. The clonotype comes from a man in his 60s with acute or convalescent COVID-19. The CDR3 reads CASSEGGQGAVSGYTF. The CDR3 coding sequence is TGTGCCAGCAGTGAAGGAGGGCAGGGGGCTGTGAGTGGCTACACCTTC.